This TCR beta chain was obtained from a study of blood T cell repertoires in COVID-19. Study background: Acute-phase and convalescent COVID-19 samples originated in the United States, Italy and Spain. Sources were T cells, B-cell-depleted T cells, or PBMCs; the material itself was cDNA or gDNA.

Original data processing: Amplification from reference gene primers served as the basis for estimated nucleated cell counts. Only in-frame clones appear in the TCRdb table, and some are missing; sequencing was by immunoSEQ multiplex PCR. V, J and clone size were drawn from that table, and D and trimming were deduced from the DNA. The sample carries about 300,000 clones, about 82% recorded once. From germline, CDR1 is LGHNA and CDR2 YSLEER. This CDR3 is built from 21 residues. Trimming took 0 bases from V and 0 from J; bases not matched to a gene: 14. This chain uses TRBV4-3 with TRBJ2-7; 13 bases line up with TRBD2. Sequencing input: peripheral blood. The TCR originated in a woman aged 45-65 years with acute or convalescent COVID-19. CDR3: CASSQDPQPGLAGTFSYEQYF. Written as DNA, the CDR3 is TGCGCCAGCAGCCAAGATCCCCAGCCGGGACTAGCGGGGACGTTCTCCTACGAGCAGTACTTC.